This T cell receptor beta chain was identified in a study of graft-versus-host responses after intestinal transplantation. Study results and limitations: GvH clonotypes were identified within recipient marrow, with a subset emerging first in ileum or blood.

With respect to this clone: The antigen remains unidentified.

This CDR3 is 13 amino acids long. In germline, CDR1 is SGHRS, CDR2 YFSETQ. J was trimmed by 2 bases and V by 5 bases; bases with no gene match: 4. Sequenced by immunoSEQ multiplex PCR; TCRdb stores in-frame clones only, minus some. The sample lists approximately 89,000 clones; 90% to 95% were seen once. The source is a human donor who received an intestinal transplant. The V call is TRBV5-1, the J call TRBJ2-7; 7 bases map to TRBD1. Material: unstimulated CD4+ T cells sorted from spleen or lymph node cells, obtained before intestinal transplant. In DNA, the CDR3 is TGCGCCAGCAGACCGGGACAGACCTACGAGCAGTACTTC. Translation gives CASRPGQTYEQYF.